Included here is one T cell receptor (beta chain) sequence, with context. The data originate from a study of blood T cells in healthy people across ages. Deletions cut 6 bases from V and 0 bases from J, with 10 bases between. Germline CDR1 DFQATT, CDR2 SNEGSKA (reference sequence). CDR3 size: 13 residues. PCR was performed a second time for roughly 7 to 12 cycles using a sample-barcoded 5' primer and a J-beta primer mix. TCRdb reanalysed the 5' RACE reads using MiXCR and keeps one entry per CDR3 protein. Here the sample spans hundreds of thousands of distinct CDR3 sequences, about 53% being singletons.

This TCR derives from a man aged 60-69 years in good health. The chain is built from TRBV20-1 and TRBJ2-3; D gene unclear. The sample was blood. Here the CDR3 DNA reads TGCAGTGCGGTCGGTACTAGCACAGATACGCAGTATTTT. Translating gives CSAVGTSTDTQYF.